The 10 T cell receptor beta chains below all came from one sample that was sequenced in a study of regulatory T cells in long-lasting Graves disease. In building TCR beta libraries, iRepertoire HTBI primers were used together with Arm-PCR of CDR3 regions. TCRdb reprocessed the multiplex PCR reads via MiXCR and lists one record per CDR3 protein. The sample yields over 400,000 distinct CDR3 sequences, 14% seen once. Time point described: newly diagnosed GD, antithyroid drugs for less than 3 months. RNA extracted from PBMCs served as the sequencing template. These data were also filed under a second study, of T cells in Graves' hyperthyroidism and ophthalmopathy.

The sample consisted of peripheral blood mononuclear cells (PBMCs), taken at new diagnosis, from a patient treated with antithyroid drugs. These receptors all stem from a woman in her fifties or sixties with Graves disease.

This clonotype was seen a few times. The chain employs TRBV16 and TRBJ2-1; 7 nucleotides agree with TRBD2. J gave up 5 bases and V 1 base, and 5 bases lay outside the gene matches. The CDR3 covers 15 residues. Germline V CDR1 and CDR2: KGHSY, FQNENV. The CDR3 spells CASSQLASGNNEQFF. In DNA form, the CDR3 reads TGTGCCAGCAGCCAATTGGCTAGCGGAAACAATGAGCAGTTCTTC.

The chain is built from TRBV25-1 and TRBJ2-6, with a tentative D call TRBD1 (6 bases). This CDR3 has 17 amino acids. The V end was cut by 3 bases, the J end by 2 bases, with 14 bases between. CDR1 is MGHDK and CDR2 is SYGVNS in the germline V gene. The CDR3 DNA reads as TGTGCCAGCAGTGACGCGTTACAGGGCCCTGGGGCCAACGTCCTGACTTTC. It codes for CASSDALQGPGANVLTF.

At least ten counts were recorded for this clonotype. The chain couples TRBV11-2 to TRBJ2-7; D may be TRBD2 (5 bases). The germline V gene encodes CDR1 SGHAT and CDR2 FQNNGV. CDR3 size: 14 residues. V gave up 0 bases and J gave up 1 base, with 7 bases separating them. CDR3 loop: CASSLDSGSYEQYF. CDR3 nucleotides: TGTGCCAGCAGCTTAGACAGCGGTTCCTACGAGCAGTACTTC. The full variable domain, completed using reference TRBV11-2 and TRBJ2-7, is EAGVAQSPRYKIIEKRQSVAFWCNPISGHATLYWYQQILGQGPKLLIQFQNNGVVDDSQLPKDRFSAERLKGVDSTLKIQPAKLEDSAVYLCASSLDSGSYEQYFGPGTRLTVT.

The chain links TRBV3-1 to TRBJ2-7; either TRBD1 or TRBD2 may fit D (7 bases each). The CDR3 is 15 amino acids. Germline values: CDR1 LGHDT, CDR2 YNNKEL (reference sequence). Trimming took off 1 base at V and 2 bases at J, with 12 bases between the two ends. CDR3 sequence: CASSQVSGGAYEQYF. CDR3 sequence (DNA): TGTGCCAGCAGCCAAGTGTCAGGGGGGGCCTACGAGCAGTACTTC.

The table lists this clonotype with a few counts. V is TRBV30 and J is TRBJ2-7; 10 nucleotides agree with TRBD2. Germline CDR1 is GTSNPN and CDR2 is SVGIG (reference sequence). The CDR3 totals 16 residues. V shed 2 bases, J shed 2 bases, and the junction held 9 bases outside the gene matches. CDR3 amino acids: CAWSRTRTSGTYEQYF. CDR3 nucleotide sequence: TGTGCCTGGAGTAGGACTCGGACTAGCGGTACCTACGAGCAGTACTTC.

The chain joins TRBV5-1 to TRBJ1-5; possible D gene TRBD1, 5 bases. Trimming took off 4 bases at V and 8 bases at J, with 13 bases between the two ends. The CDR3 consists of 13 residues. CDR1 and CDR2 from the germline V gene are SGHRS and YFSETQ. The CDR3 loop is CASSPGRGEPQHF. The DNA for the CDR3 is TGCGCCAGCAGCCCTGGGCGGGGGGAGCCCCAGCATTTT.

This clonotype was observed a few times. The chain uses TRBV11-2 and TRBJ1-2, with no clear D. The CDR3 runs 16 residues. The germline gives CDR1 SGHAT, CDR2 FQNNGV. V gave up 5 bases and J gave up 4 bases, with 20 bases separating them. CDR3 DNA: TGTGCCAGCAGCCCAAATGTTAGAGGAGGGAGCTATGGCTACACCTTC. Amino acids: CASSPNVRGGSYGYTF.

The chain has TRBV4-2 and TRBJ1-5, with D unclear. Germline CDR1 is LGHNA and CDR2 is YNFKEQ. This CDR3 has 15 amino acids. Trimming removed 1 base at V and 2 bases at J, with 9 bases between. In nucleotides, the CDR3 is TGTGCCAGCAGCCAAGTGTTGCGTGGCAATCAGCCCCAGCATTTT. Translation gives CASSQVLRGNQPQHF.

This clonotype was detected many times. The rearrangement joins TRBV30 to TRBJ2-1; possibly TRBD1 or TRBD2 for D (5 bases each). This CDR3 comprises 16 residues. The V gene lost 0 bases and the J gene lost 4 bases, with 16 bases spanning the gap. Germline values: CDR1 GTSNPN, CDR2 SVGIG (reference sequence). The CDR3 loop is CAWSVRAGTNYNEQFF. The CDR3 coding sequence is TGTGCCTGGAGTGTACGTGCTGGGACCAATTACAATGAGCAGTTCTTC.

This clonotype was detected many times. This sequence joins TRBV7-3 and TRBJ2-3; maybe TRBD1 (7 bases). Per the germline V gene, CDR1 is SGHTA and CDR2 is FQGTGA. The CDR3 sequence is 15 residues long. The V end lost 4 bases, the J end lost 3 bases, and 14 bases lay between the germline ends. This CDR3 is CASSSAGQWTDTQYF. In DNA form, the CDR3 reads TGTGCCAGCAGCTCGGCGGGACAGTGGACAGATACGCAGTATTTT.